A selection of T cell receptor beta chains follows, all from one sample in a study of CD8 T cells in ankylosing spondylitis. TCRdb recomputed calls from the 5' RACE reads with MiXCR, one row per CDR3 protein. The data hold 750,000 to 850,000 distinct CDR3 sequences, with roughly 10% observed a single time. The sequencing input was blood, either unsorted or a sorted T cell fraction (not recorded which). These receptors were obtained from a male donor with ankylosing spondylitis. Both conserved end residues are part of each CDR3. Each record gives: clone size, D gene, J gene, V gene, CDR3 protein, CDR3 DNA. A D gene is named only where the DNA matches it firmly. For some rows the clone size is stated as once, few or many, or as a class when expanded; others skip it.

.	TRBD2	TRBJ2-1	TRBV11-2	CASSLGGWRDNEQFF	TGTGCCAGCAGCTTGGGAGGGTGGAGGGACAATGAGCAGTTCTTC
few	.	TRBJ1-3	TRBV12-3/TRBV12-4	CASSPFGTPGNTIYF	TGTGCCAGCAGCCCTTTCGGGACCCCTGGAAACACCATATATTTT
few	.	TRBJ2-3	TRBV12-3/TRBV12-4	CASSSSSAKRTDTQYF	TGTGCCAGCAGTTCCTCTAGCGCTAAAAGGACAGATACGCAGTATTTT
many	.	TRBJ2-7	TRBV5-1	CASSLTSEQYF	TGCGCCAGCAGCTTAACGAGCGAGCAGTACTTC
few	.	TRBJ1-2	TRBV3-1	CASSQAGGGDGYTF	TGTGCCAGCAGCCAAGCGGGCGGTGGGGATGGCTACACCTTC
.	TRBD1	TRBJ2-7	TRBV5-1	CASSPLGQGNYYEQYF	TGCGCCAGCAGCCCCTTGGGACAGGGGAACTACTACGAGCAGTACTTC
.	TRBD1	TRBJ2-7	TRBV4-3	CASSQGTGFYEQYF	TGCGCCAGCAGCCAAGGGACAGGGTTCTACGAGCAGTACTTC
.	.	TRBJ2-5	TRBV6-2/TRBV6-3	CASNGVTGQQETQYF	TGTGCCAGCAACGGGGTGACAGGCCAGCAAGAGACCCAGTACTTC
many	.	TRBJ1-1	TRBV7-9	CASSPAIEAFF	TGTGCCAGCAGCCCGGCCATTGAAGCTTTCTTT
many	.	TRBJ2-1	TRBV6-2/TRBV6-3	CASSYGGPSYNEQFF	TGTGCCAGCAGTTATGGAGGTCCCTCCTACAATGAGCAGTTCTTC
.	TRBD1	TRBJ1-1	TRBV6-1	CASRTYRGLAEAFF	TGTGCCAGCAGGACGTACAGGGGGCTGGCTGAAGCTTTCTTT
.	.	TRBJ2-7	TRBV20-1	CSARQGGDPRLYEQYF	TGCAGTGCTAGGCAGGGAGGAGATCCGCGGCTCTACGAGCAGTACTTC
many	.	TRBJ2-1	TRBV5-1	CASSLEGWEFF	TGCGCCAGCAGCTTGGAGGGTTGGGAGTTCTTC
few	.	TRBJ2-2	TRBV28	CASSLQQTGELFF	TGTGCCAGCAGTCTACAGCAAACCGGGGAGCTGTTTTTT
few	TRBD1	TRBJ2-1	TRBV5-1	CASSSIATGGLGNEQFF	TGCGCCAGCAGCTCTATTGCTACAGGGGGCCTTGGCAATGAGCAGTTCTTC
many	.	TRBJ2-1	TRBV6-1	CASSESVSYSYNEQFF	TGTGCCAGCAGTGAGTCCGTATCCTACTCCTACAATGAGCAGTTCTTC
few	.	TRBJ2-5	TRBV11-3	CASSLGGIGETQYF	TGTGCCAGCAGCCTCGGGGGAATAGGGGAGACCCAGTACTTC
many	.	TRBJ1-1	TRBV20-1	CSALTVNTEAFF	TGCAGCGCCCTGACAGTGAACACTGAAGCTTTCTTT
many	.	TRBJ2-1	TRBV6-1	CASSPLGRGTNNEQFF	TGTGCCAGCAGCCCTCTGGGCAGGGGGACTAACAATGAGCAGTTCTTC
.	.	TRBJ1-6	TRBV20-1	CSAGSLGRVWSPLHF	TGCAGTGCAGGGTCATTGGGGAGGGTATGGTCACCCCTCCACTTT
.	.	TRBJ2-5	TRBV5-1	CASRGGRKETQYF	TGCGCAAGCAGGGGTGGGCGAAAAGAGACCCAGTACTTC
.	.	TRBJ2-1	TRBV7-2	CASTPGTNSYNEQFF	TGTGCCAGCACCCCCGGGACAAACTCCTACAATGAGCAGTTCTTC
.	TRBD1	TRBJ2-1	TRBV6-1	CASCEGANYNEQFF	TGTGCCTCTTGTGAGGGGGCAAACTACAATGAGCAGTTCTTC
few	.	TRBJ1-2	TRBV19	CASSSHRALGWYGYTF	TGTGCCAGTAGTTCACACAGGGCTCTCGGATGGTACGGCTACACCTTC